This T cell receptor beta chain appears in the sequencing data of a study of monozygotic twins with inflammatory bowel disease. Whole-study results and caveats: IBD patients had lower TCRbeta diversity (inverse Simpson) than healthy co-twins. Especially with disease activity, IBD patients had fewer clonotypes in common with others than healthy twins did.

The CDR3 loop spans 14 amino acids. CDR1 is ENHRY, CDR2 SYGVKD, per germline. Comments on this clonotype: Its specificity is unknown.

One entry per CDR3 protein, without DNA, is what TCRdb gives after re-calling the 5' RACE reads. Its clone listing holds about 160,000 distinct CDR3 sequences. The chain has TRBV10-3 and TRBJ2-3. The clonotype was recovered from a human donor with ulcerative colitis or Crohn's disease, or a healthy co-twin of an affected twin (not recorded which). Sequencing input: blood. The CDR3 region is CAISEDQSTDTQYF.